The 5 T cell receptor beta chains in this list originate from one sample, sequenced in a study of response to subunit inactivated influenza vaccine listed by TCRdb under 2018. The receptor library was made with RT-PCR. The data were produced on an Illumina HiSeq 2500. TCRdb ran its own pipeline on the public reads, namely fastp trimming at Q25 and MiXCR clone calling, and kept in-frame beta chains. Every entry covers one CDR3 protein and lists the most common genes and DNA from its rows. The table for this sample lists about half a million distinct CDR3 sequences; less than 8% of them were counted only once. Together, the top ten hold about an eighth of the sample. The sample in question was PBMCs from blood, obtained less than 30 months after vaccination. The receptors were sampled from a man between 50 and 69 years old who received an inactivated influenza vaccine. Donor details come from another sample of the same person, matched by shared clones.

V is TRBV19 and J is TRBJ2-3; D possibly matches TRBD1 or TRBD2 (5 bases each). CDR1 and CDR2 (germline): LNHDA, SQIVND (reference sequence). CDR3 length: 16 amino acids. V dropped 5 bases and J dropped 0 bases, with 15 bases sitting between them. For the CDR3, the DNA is TGTGCCAGTAGTCCCAGCCATTGGGGGAGCACAGATACGCAGTATTTT. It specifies CASSPSHWGSTDTQYF.

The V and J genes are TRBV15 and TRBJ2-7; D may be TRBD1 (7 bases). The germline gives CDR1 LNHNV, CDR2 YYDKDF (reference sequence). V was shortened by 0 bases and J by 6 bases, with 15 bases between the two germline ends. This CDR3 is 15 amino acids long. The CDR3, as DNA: TGTGCCACCAGCAGAGATTTGGAGGGGGCGCGCGAGCAGTACTTC. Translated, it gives CATSRDLEGAREQYF. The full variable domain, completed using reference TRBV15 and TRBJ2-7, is DAMVIQNPRYQVTQFGKPVTLSCSQTLNHNVMYWYQQKSSQAPKLLFHYYDKDFNNEADTPDNFQSRRPNTSFCFLDIRSPGLGDTAMYLCATSRDLEGAREQYFGPGTRLTVT.

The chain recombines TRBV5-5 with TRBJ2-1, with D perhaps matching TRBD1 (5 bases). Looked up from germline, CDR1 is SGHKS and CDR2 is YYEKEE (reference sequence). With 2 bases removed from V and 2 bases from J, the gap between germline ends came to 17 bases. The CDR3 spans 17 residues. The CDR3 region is CASSLGVLGRTYNEQFF. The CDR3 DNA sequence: TGTGCCAGCAGCTTAGGGGTCTTGGGCAGAACCTACAATGAGCAGTTCTTC.

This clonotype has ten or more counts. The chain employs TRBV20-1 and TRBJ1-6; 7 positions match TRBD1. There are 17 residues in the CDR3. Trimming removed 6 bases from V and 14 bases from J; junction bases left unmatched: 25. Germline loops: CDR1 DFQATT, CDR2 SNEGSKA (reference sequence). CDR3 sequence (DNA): TGCAGTGCCCACCACGCATTTCGGACAGGCTCCCGTATAACCCTCCACTTT. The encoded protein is CSAHHAFRTGSRITLHF.

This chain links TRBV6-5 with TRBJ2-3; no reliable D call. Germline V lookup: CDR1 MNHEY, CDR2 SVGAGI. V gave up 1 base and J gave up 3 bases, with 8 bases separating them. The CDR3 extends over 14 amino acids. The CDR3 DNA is TGTGCCAGCAGTTACTTTCAGGATACAGATACGCAGTATTTT. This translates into CASSYFQDTDTQYF.